This paragraph reports one T cell receptor beta chain. The target antigen is unknown. 60 Vbeta and 13 Jbeta primers were used in PCR. Clones were read by immunoSEQ multiplex PCR, and TCRdb kept only the in-frame ones, dropping some. The table has around 150,000 clones, around 76% seen once. This sample stems from a study of cytomegalovirus exposure and HLA in healthy donors. Study-wide results and limits: There were reportedly fewer N-insertions in an Asian-associated ancestry cluster than the approximately 670-donor mean, in a later analysis. When presence/absence was analysed, sequencing depth was taken to be roughly uniform across donors. Common viral pathogens (according to a later analysis) appeared linked to several of the most significant clusters.

Per the germline V gene, CDR1 is SEHNR and CDR2 is FQNEAQ (reference sequence). The germline V and J ends were trimmed by 1 base and 3 bases, with 9 bases remaining between them. The CDR3 is 14 amino acids. The V and J genes are TRBV7-9 and TRBJ1-2; unclear D gene. Material: PBMCs. The sequence came from a man aged 35 to 55 in good health and CMV-seropositive. CDR3 amino acids: CASSLEFGDYGYTF. DNA of the CDR3: TGTGCCAGCAGCTTAGAATTCGGTGACTATGGCTACACCTTC.